Included here is one T cell receptor (beta chain) sequence, with context. The assay was immunoSEQ multiplex PCR, and TCRdb's table has in-frame clones only and misses some. The data hold 450,000 to 500,000 clones, with 76% observed a single time. This sample was taken from a study of shared clonotypes between healthy human individuals. With 0 bases removed from V and 1 base from J, the gap between germline ends came to 1 base. CDR3 size: 12 residues. Per germline, CDR1 SGHTS and CDR2 YDEGEE. The V and J genes are TRBV5-8 and TRBJ2-5; D unclear. This clonotype was sampled from a woman aged 40-49 years in good health. Some clones in this sample may be carry-over from other donors' samples. Specimen: PBMCs. The CDR3 spells CASSLGQETQYF. CDR3 in DNA: TGTGCCAGCAGCTTGGGCCAAGAGACCCAGTACTTC.